One sample yielded the 27 T cell receptor beta chains listed below, sequenced in a study of early T cells in non-severe SARS-CoV-2 infection. MiXCR, applied by TCRdb to the 5' RACE reads, yields one record per CDR3 protein. Of more than 95,000 distinct CDR3 sequences in the sample, 15% are singletons; the top ten hold about a fifth. Sequencing was carried out using whole blood. All receptors derive from an adult who was a healthcare worker with PCR-confirmed SARS-CoV-2 infection or an uninfected control (not recorded which).

This clonotype was found a few times. This chain links TRBV24-1 with TRBJ2-5; D ambiguous. CDR1 and CDR2 from the germline V gene are KGHDR and SFDVKD. CDR3 length equals 8 residues. CDR3 nucleotide sequence: TGTTACCATTGGACCCAGTACTTC. Its protein product is CYHWTQYF.

The V call is TRBV20-1, the J call TRBJ2-5, with TRBD1 identical over 7 bases. There are 12 residues in the CDR3. Germline V lookup: CDR1 DFQATT, CDR2 SNEGSKA (reference sequence). V lost 6 bases, J lost 5 bases, and 6 bases stayed unmatched. The CDR3 DNA reads TGCAGTGCAAAGGGGGCAGCGGAGACCCAGTACTTC. Translated: CSAKGAAETQYF.

The V gene is TRBV6-1, the J gene TRBJ2-3, with D uncertain. The length of the CDR3 is 15 residues. Trimming removed 2 bases from V and 2 bases from J, with 11 bases in between. Germline V lookup: CDR1 MNHNS, CDR2 SASEGT. CDR3 sequence: CASSEKPRNTDTQYF. The DNA of the CDR3 is TGTGCCAGCAGTGAAAAACCGCGGAACACAGATACGCAGTATTTT.

V usage is TRBV12-3 or TRBV12-4 and J usage is TRBJ1-1, with D hard to call. This CDR3 region has 12 residues. The V gene lost 7 bases and the J gene lost 5 bases, with 11 bases spanning the gap. CDR3 nucleotides: TGTGCCAGCATTCAACCAGAGACTGAAGCTTTCTTT. Amino acid sequence: CASIQPETEAFF.

This clonotype was recorded at least ten times. The V gene is TRBV5-1, the J gene TRBJ2-7; 9 bases map to TRBD1. The germline V gene encodes CDR1 SGHRS and CDR2 YFSETQ. Trimming took 4 bases from V and 3 from J; bases not matched to a gene: 8. The CDR3 covers 15 residues. CDR3 region: CASSGGTGMGYEQYF. The DNA for the CDR3 is TGCGCCAGCAGCGGGGGGACAGGGATGGGCTACGAGCAGTACTTC.

V is TRBV6-2 or TRBV6-3 and J is TRBJ2-7; unclear D gene. Between the trimmed V and J ends, which lost 6 bases and 2 bases, there was a span of 20 bases. Germline CDR1 reads MNHEY; CDR2 reads SVGEGT. The CDR3 spans 16 residues. The CDR3 protein is CASSLFDRLEAYEQYF. CDR3 in DNA: TGTGCCAGCAGCCTCTTTGACCGATTAGAGGCCTACGAGCAGTACTTC.

The sample holds one count of this clonotype. The chain has TRBV5-1 and TRBJ2-7, with 7 nucleotides matching TRBD1. The length of the CDR3 is 13 residues. The V and J ends lost 5 bases and 4 bases, in that order; junction bases with no gene match: 6. The germline V gene has CDR1 SGHRS and CDR2 YFSETQ. CDR3 loop: CASRETGIYEQYF. As DNA, the CDR3 is TGCGCCAGCAGAGAGACAGGGATTTACGAGCAGTACTTC. Variable domain in full (rest from reference TRBV5-1 and TRBJ2-7): KAGVTQTPRYLIKTRGQQVTLSCSPISGHRSVSWYQQTPGQGLQFLFEYFSETQRNKGNFPGRFSGRQFSNSRSEMNVSTLELGDSALYLCASRETGIYEQYFGPGTRLTVT.

This clonotype was observed a few times. The chain uses TRBV4-1 and TRBJ1-6, with D unclear. Per germline, CDR1 MGHRA and CDR2 YSYEKL. This CDR3 has 13 amino acids. Trimming cost V 4 bases and J 9 bases, with 10 bases left between them. The CDR3 nucleotides are TGCGCCAGCAGCCTCGTCGTGCTTTCACCCCTCCACTTT. Its translation is CASSLVVLSPLHF.

This chain's CDR3 is CASSHGQGGTYEQYF. CDR3 sequence (DNA): TGCGCCAGCAGCCATGGACAGGGAGGAACCTACGAGCAGTACTTC. This chain joins TRBV4-1 and TRBJ2-7; TRBD1 matches 8 bases. The junction had 6 bases not matched to a gene; V was cut back by 3 bases and J by 2 bases. Germline V CDR1 and CDR2: MGHRA, YSYEKL. The CDR3 sequence is 15 residues long.

The rearrangement uses TRBV29-1 and TRBJ1-1; no clear D. Germline V CDR1 and CDR2: SQVTM, ANQGSEA. The CDR3 is made up of 12 amino acids. Trimming took 6 bases from V and 4 from J, leaving 12 bases between them. The CDR3 here is CSVSAGGTEAFF. In DNA form, the CDR3 reads TGCAGCGTATCGGCCGGAGGCACTGAAGCTTTCTTT.

A few counts support this clonotype. J is TRBJ2-3 and V is TRBV7-9, with no clear D. The CDR3 consists of 13 residues. Trimming pared 4 bases from V and 2 bases from J, leaving 7 bases between. CDR1 is SEHNR, CDR2 FQNEAQ, per germline (reference sequence). CDR3: CASSSQNTDTQYF. The DNA of the CDR3 is TGTGCCAGCAGCTCACAAAACACAGATACGCAGTATTTT.

This clonotype was detected only a few times. The chain carries TRBV5-1 and TRBJ1-3; 8 bases fit TRBD1. CDR3 size: 13 residues. Germline V lookup: CDR1 SGHRS, CDR2 YFSETQ. V shed 6 bases, J shed 5 bases, and the junction held 4 bases outside the gene matches. The CDR3 nucleotides read TGCGCCAGCAAGACAGGGGAAAGAAACACCATATATTTT. This encodes CASKTGERNTIYF.

This clonotype was seen a few times. CDR3 sequence: CSGRGTINEQFF. For the CDR3, the DNA is TGCAGCGGGCGCGGGACTATCAATGAGCAGTTCTTC. The chain has TRBV29-1 and TRBJ2-1; 7 nucleotides match TRBD2. This CDR3 spans 12 amino acids. Germline V gene data show CDR1 as SQVTM and CDR2 as ANQGSEA. Trimming took 7 bases from V and 6 from J; bases not matched to a gene: 6.

This clonotype has only a few counts. The chain recombines TRBV29-1 with TRBJ2-1; D is uncertain. V dropped 1 base and J dropped 5 bases, with 6 bases sitting between them. Per germline, CDR1 SQVTM and CDR2 ANQGSEA. This CDR3 has 12 amino acids. The DNA of the CDR3 is TGCAGCGTTGAAGGCTGGCACAATGAGCAGTTCTTC. The encoded protein is CSVEGWHNEQFF.

This chain links TRBV20-1 with TRBJ1-4; unclear D gene. Trimming took off 5 bases at V and 0 bases at J, with 13 bases between the two ends. CDR1 and CDR2 (germline): DFQATT, SNEGSKA (reference sequence). This CDR3 contains 15 residues. The CDR3 protein is CSARLAATTNEKLFF. In DNA, the CDR3 is TGCAGTGCTCGCCTGGCGGCAACAACTAATGAAAAACTGTTTTTT.

The sample holds a few counts of this clonotype. The genes are TRBV10-3 and TRBJ1-1; D is unresolved. Germline V CDR1 and CDR2: ENHRY, SYGVKD. The germline V and J ends were trimmed by 0 bases and 7 bases, with 6 bases remaining between them. The CDR3 covers 12 residues. The CDR3 is CAISESMGEAFF. DNA for the CDR3: TGTGCCATCAGTGAGTCGATGGGTGAAGCTTTCTTT.

The chain combines TRBV18 with TRBJ2-7, with 11 bases aligning to TRBD2. The CDR3 is made up of 16 amino acids. Germline CDR1 reads KGHSH; CDR2 reads LQKENI. The J segment lost 2 bases and the V segment lost 5 bases, leaving 8 bases of the junction unmatched. CDR3 in DNA: TGTGCCAGCTCAGCCCCCACTAGCGGGGGAACCTACGAGCAGTACTTC. Amino acids: CASSAPTSGGTYEQYF.

A remark on this clonotype: A much more abundant neighbour one base away suggests this may be a read error. The rearrangement links TRBV7-8 to TRBJ2-3, with D possibly matching TRBD1 (6 bases). Trimming pared 7 bases from V and 5 bases from J, leaving 13 bases between. The CDR3 has 13 residues. The germline CDR1 and CDR2 sequences are SGHVS and FQNEAQ. In DNA, the CDR3 is TGTGCCAGCAACCCACAGGGAATAGATACGCAGTATTTT. This translates into CASNPQGIDTQYF.

V usage is TRBV11-1 and J usage is TRBJ2-2, with TRBD2 matching over 12 bases. Germline CDR1 and CDR2: SGHAT and FQDESV (reference sequence). V trimming: 6 bases; J trimming: 5 bases; junction bases outside the gene matches: 4. CDR3 length: 15 amino acids. DNA of the CDR3: TGTGCCAGCAGGGCCGGGACTAGCGGGACCGGGGAGCTGTTTTTT. The encoded protein is CASRAGTSGTGELFF.

This clonotype was counted only a few times. The rearrangement joins TRBV11-2 to TRBJ1-6, with a weak D call TRBD1 (5 bases). Germline V gene sequence: CDR1 SGHAT, CDR2 FQNNGV. Trimming removed 5 bases from V and 8 bases from J, with 13 bases in between. CDR3 size: 14 residues. The CDR3, as DNA: TGTGCCAGCAGCCGGGACGGAGGGGATTCACCCCTCCACTTT. It codes for CASSRDGGDSPLHF.

For the CDR3, the DNA is TGTGCCAGCAGCGAGGACAGGGAGAACACTGAAGCTTTCTTT. It codes for CASSEDRENTEAFF. This chain links TRBV5-4 with TRBJ1-1; TRBD1 matches 8 bases. V lost 4 bases and J lost 1; bases outside the gene matches: 3. The CDR3 runs to 14 residues. Germline V gives CDR1 SGHNT, CDR2 YYREEE (reference sequence).

Comments on this clonotype: One base away lies a much larger clone, so this may be a sequencing read error. This chain links TRBV21-1 with TRBJ1-5; no DNA check was done on the table's D call, TRBD1. TRBV21-1 corresponds to a pseudogene. This CDR3 region has 17 residues. The CDR3 here is CASSNPKLGQSNQLQHF. The CDR3 DNA follows: TGTGCCAGCAGCAACCCGAAATTGGGACAGAGTAATCAGCTCCAGCATTTT.

This clonotype was counted only a few times. The chain is built from TRBV19 and TRBJ2-7; D is uncertain. Between the trimmed V and J ends, which lost 5 bases and 5 bases, there was a span of 10 bases. The V gene's germline CDR1 is LNHDA and CDR2 SQIVND (reference sequence). The CDR3 length is 12 residues. For the CDR3, the DNA is TGTGCCAGTAGTTTTAGCTTCGACGAGCAGTACTTC. Translation gives CASSFSFDEQYF. The variable domain in full, with the rest retrieved from reference TRBV19 and TRBJ2-7, is DGGITQSPKYLFRKEGQNVTLSCEQNLNHDAMYWYRQDPGQGLRLIYYSQIVNDFQKGDIAEGYSVSREKKESFPLTVTSAQKNPTAFYLCASSFSFDEQYFGPGTRLTVT.

This clonotype has ten or more counts. The chain combines TRBV7-3 with TRBJ1-1; a weak D match, TRBD1 (6 bases). Trimming cost V 5 bases and J 4 bases, with 14 bases left between them. The CDR3 has 14 amino acids. Germline V lookup: CDR1 SGHTA, CDR2 FQGTGA. CDR3 bases: TGTGCCAGCAGCGCGACCAGGGGAAGCACTGAAGCTTTCTTT. It codes for CASSATRGSTEAFF.

The chain joins TRBV9 to TRBJ2-1; TRBD2 might be the D (6 bases). In germline, CDR1 is SGDLS, CDR2 YYNGEE. The CDR3 runs 15 residues. V lost 0 bases and J 8 bases, leaving 15 bases between the germline ends. The CDR3: CASSVDGTAVDEQFF. CDR3 nucleotides: TGTGCCAGCAGCGTAGATGGGACTGCTGTAGATGAGCAGTTCTTC.

This clonotype was found a few times. Relative to the germline gene, one junction end is altered; a read error may explain this. The rearrangement links TRBV20-1 to TRBJ2-3, with D perhaps matching TRBD2 (5 bases). This CDR3 has 17 amino acids. Germline CDR1 DFQATT, CDR2 SNEGSKA (reference sequence). CDR3 loop: CSATPTRESLLTDTKYF. CDR3 nucleotide sequence: TGCAGTGCTACCCCAACCCGGGAAAGCCTACTCACAGATACGAAGTATTTT.

The CDR3 sequence: CSVPGTPLGGETDTQYF. The CDR3 DNA follows: TGCAGCGTCCCCGGGACACCTTTGGGCGGGGAGACAGATACGCAGTATTTT. This chain connects TRBV29-1 to TRBJ2-3; either TRBD1 or TRBD2 may supply D (6 bases each). V was clipped by 6 bases and J by 3 bases, with 25 bases between them. This CDR3 is 17 amino acids long. Germline V gene lookup returns CDR1 SQVTM and CDR2 ANQGSEA.